What follows are 21 T cell receptor beta chains derived from one specimen sequenced in a study of somatic mutations in cytotoxic T cells in rheumatoid arthritis (dated by TCRdb to the late 2010s). Library preparation employed the immunoSEQ multiplex PCR assay. TCRdb limited this immuneACCESS table to in-frame rearrangements with V and J called. A share of clones is missing; checked studies link under half to unresolved V genes, and the rest is unexplained. The sample includes roughly 35,000 clones, with under 85% observed a single time. The ten largest clones take up around 3% of the sample. Sequencing used CD8+ T cells sorted from blood. These receptors came from a man aged 35 to 55 in good health.

This clone has just one count. The rearrangement links TRBV4-3 to TRBJ2-2; weak D call: TRBD2 (6 bases). CDR1 is LGHNA, CDR2 YSLEER, per germline. Trimming took 2 bases from V and 10 from J, leaving 17 bases between them. The CDR3 contains 15 residues. CDR3 residues: CASSQKEGGLLELFF. CDR3 bases: TGCGCCAGCAGCCAAAAAGAGGGAGGACTGCTGGAGCTGTTTTTT.

V usage is TRBV9 and J usage is TRBJ2-1, with TRBD2 matching over 8 bases. V shed 4 bases and J 6 bases; nucleotides not matched to a gene: 6. The CDR3 spans 14 residues. Germline V gene data show CDR1 as SGDLS and CDR2 as YYNGEE. The CDR3 reads CASSFWTSLNEQFF. Here the CDR3 DNA reads TGTGCCAGCAGCTTCTGGACTAGCCTCAATGAGCAGTTCTTC.

In this sample, this clone turned up once. V and J are TRBV29-1 and TRBJ1-5, with D tentatively TRBD1 (5 bases). V was pared by 6 bases and J by 5 bases, with 5 bases between. Germline lookup yields CDR1 SQVTM and CDR2 ANQGSEA. The CDR3 consists of 10 residues. The CDR3 DNA sequence: TGCAGCGTGGGGGATCAGCCCCAGCATTTT. Translating gives CSVGDQPQHF.

V and J are TRBV19 and TRBJ2-5, with D possibly being TRBD1 (6 bases). Trimming removed 6 bases from V and 4 bases from J, with 12 bases in between. Germline loops: CDR1 LNHDA, CDR2 SQIVND (reference sequence). This CDR3 is 13 amino acids long. The CDR3 loop is CASRHRVGETQYF. In nucleotides, the CDR3 is TGTGCCAGTAGGCACAGGGTTGGAGAGACCCAGTACTTC.

The chain links TRBV7-9 to TRBJ2-5, with D uncertain. The germline CDR1 and CDR2 sequences are SEHNR and FQNEAQ (reference sequence). The CDR3 loop spans 14 amino acids. V lost 2 bases to trimming and J lost 2 bases, with 9 bases between them. The CDR3 loop is CASSLLGSQETQYF. CDR3 coding DNA: TGTGCCAGCAGCTTATTGGGGTCGCAAGAGACCCAGTACTTC.

There are a few counts of this clone. This chain uses TRBV29-1 with TRBJ1-2; no firm D call. The CDR3 loop spans 14 amino acids. Germline loops: CDR1 SQVTM, CDR2 ANQGSEA. Deletions cut 7 bases from V and 14 bases from J, with 29 bases between. The CDR3 sequence: CSAQAGDPGVGRTF. The CDR3 DNA reads as TGCAGCGCCCAGGCTGGGGATCCGGGAGTCGGTAGGACCTTC.

This chain uses TRBV6-5 with TRBJ2-7; D possibly corresponds to TRBD1 (7 bases). V lost 6 bases to trimming and J lost 3 bases, with 15 bases between them. The CDR3 length is 14 residues. Germline V gene lookup returns CDR1 MNHEY and CDR2 SVGAGI. The CDR3 DNA reads as TGTGCCAGCAGCAACCAGGGGGGAAGCTACGAGCAGTACTTC. It yields the protein CASSNQGGSYEQYF.

V and J are TRBV11-2 and TRBJ2-7; D might be TRBD1 (5 bases). CDR3 length equals 12 residues. The V end was cut by 5 bases, the J end by 3 bases, with 8 bases between. The germline V gene has CDR1 SGHAT and CDR2 FQNNGV. CDR3 coding DNA: TGTGCCAGCAGCCAGGGAAACTACGAGCAGTACTTC. Its protein is CASSQGNYEQYF. The full variable domain, in which reference TRBV11-2 and TRBJ2-7 provide the parts outside the CDR3, is EAGVAQSPRYKIIEKRQSVAFWCNPISGHATLYWYQQILGQGPKLLIQFQNNGVVDDSQLPKDRFSAERLKGVDSTLKIQPAKLEDSAVYLCASSQGNYEQYFGPGTRLTVT.

V and J are TRBV29-1 and TRBJ2-5; D is possibly TRBD2 (6 bases). Germline CDR1 reads SQVTM; CDR2 reads ANQGSEA. This CDR3 spans 12 amino acids. Trimming took 3 bases from V and 7 from J, leaving 12 bases between them. The CDR3 DNA follows: TGCAGCGTTGAGGCGGGGTGGGGGACCCAGTACTTC. This gives the protein CSVEAGWGTQYF.

V gene TRBV6-5 combines with J gene TRBJ1-6; D remains unclear. Germline CDR1 is MNHEY and CDR2 is SVGAGI. Deletions cut 3 bases from V and 14 bases from J, with 11 bases between. This CDR3 spans 12 amino acids. The chain's CDR3 is CASSYGREALHF. Written as DNA, the CDR3 is TGTGCCAGCAGTTATGGGAGGGAGGCCCTCCACTTT.

V usage is TRBV27 and J usage is TRBJ2-2, with 7 bases fitting TRBD2. The V gene's germline CDR1 is MNHEY and CDR2 SMNVEV (reference sequence). J gave up 2 bases and V 3 bases, and 3 bases lay outside the gene matches. The CDR3 length is 15 residues. The CDR3 nucleotides are TGTGCCAGCAGTTTGGAGCGGGATAACACCGGGGAGCTGTTTTTT. Encoded protein: CASSLERDNTGELFF.

This chain links TRBV28 with TRBJ2-7; 9 bases match TRBD2. The CDR3 runs 14 residues. V was clipped by 5 bases and J by 9 bases; unmatched bases: 11. The germline V gene encodes CDR1 MDHEN and CDR2 SYDVKM. CDR3 loop: CASSETLGLAGQYF. The CDR3, as DNA: TGTGCCAGCAGTGAAACTCTGGGACTAGCCGGGCAGTACTTC. Full variable domain (remainder filled in from reference TRBV28 and TRBJ2-7): DVKVTQSSRYLVKRTGEKVFLECVQDMDHENMFWYRQDPGLGLRLIYFSYDVKMKEKGDIPEGYSVSREKKERFSLILESASTNQTSMYLCASSETLGLAGQYFGPGTRLTVT.

The V call is TRBV6-1, the J call TRBJ1-3; no clear D gene. This CDR3 contains 15 residues. With 2 bases removed from V and 1 base from J, the gap between germline ends came to 9 bases. Germline CDR1 and CDR2: MNHNS and SASEGT. CDR3: CASSERRGSGNTIYF. CDR3 nucleotides: TGTGCCAGCAGTGAAAGGAGAGGGTCTGGAAACACCATATATTTT.

The chain combines TRBV30 with TRBJ2-7, with 7 bases lining up with TRBD1. J was trimmed by 6 bases and V by 5 bases; bases with no gene match: 4. Germline CDR1 GTSNPN, CDR2 SVGIG (reference sequence). The CDR3 covers 11 residues. The CDR3 DNA is TGTGCCTGGTCAGGGACAGCCGAGCAGTACTTC. This sequence encodes CAWSGTAEQYF.

The V and J genes are TRBV20-1 and TRBJ2-3; D is ambiguous. Per germline, CDR1 DFQATT and CDR2 SNEGSKA (reference sequence). V lost 3 bases to trimming and J lost 5 bases, with 6 bases between them. The CDR3 runs 11 residues. CDR3 bases: TGCAGTGCTAGGGTGGTAGATACGCAGTATTTT. Amino acid sequence: CSARVVDTQYF.

The rearrangement joins TRBV4-1 to TRBJ1-5; 9 positions match TRBD1. CDR3 size: 13 residues. Trimming took 6 bases from V and 6 from J; bases not matched to a gene: 3. Germline-derived CDR1 and CDR2 are MGHRA and YSYEKL. CDR3: CASRQGAGQPQHF. CDR3 nucleotide sequence: TGCGCCAGCAGACAGGGGGCCGGTCAGCCCCAGCATTTT.

The chain links TRBV6-5 to TRBJ1-4, with a weak D call TRBD1 (5 bases). The CDR3 is 14 residues long. Looked up from germline, CDR1 is MNHEY and CDR2 is SVGAGI. The V end lost 0 bases, the J end lost 4 bases, and 6 bases lay between the germline ends. The CDR3 DNA sequence: TGTGCCAGCAGTTACTCAGGGGATAATGAAAAACTGTTTTTT. Encoded protein: CASSYSGDNEKLFF.

The chain has TRBV7-3 and TRBJ2-2, with 9 bases matching TRBD1. Germline CDR1 SGHTA, CDR2 FQGTGA. The J segment lost 5 bases and the V segment lost 2 bases, leaving 3 bases of the junction unmatched. There are 15 residues in the CDR3. The CDR3 region has the DNA TGTGCCAGCAGCTTAGGGACAGGGTGGACCGGGGAGCTGTTTTTT. Its translation: CASSLGTGWTGELFF.

The chain employs TRBV21-1 and TRBJ2-7; the D call in the table, TRBD1, was not verified against the DNA. TRBV21-1 is classified as a pseudogene. The CDR3 length is 12 residues. The CDR3 DNA reads TGTGCCAGCCTACCCAGGGCCAACGAGCAGTACTTC. It encodes CASLPRANEQYF.

V and J are TRBV7-9 and TRBJ2-7; perhaps TRBD1 as D (5 bases). This CDR3 spans 14 amino acids. Germline CDR1 reads SEHNR; CDR2 reads FQNEAQ (reference sequence). Trimming shortened V by 5 bases and J by 1 base, and 12 bases separated the two germline ends. CDR3 in DNA: TGTGCCAGCAGCCCCCTTGGGGCATCCTACGAGCAGTACTTC. It translates to CASSPLGASYEQYF.

V is TRBV7-9 and J is TRBJ2-3; D is possibly TRBD2 (5 bases). The CDR3 covers 15 residues. The ends were cut back, 5 bases at V and 2 bases at J, with 14 bases in the middle. Germline values: CDR1 SEHNR, CDR2 FQNEAQ (reference sequence). This chain's CDR3 is CASSPEGTFTDTQYF. Written as DNA, the CDR3 is TGTGCCAGCAGCCCCGAGGGAACATTCACAGATACGCAGTATTTT.